The clone carrying this TCR beta chain was detected only a few times. This specimen comes from a study of regulatory T cells in long-lasting Graves disease. The sample's time point: newly diagnosed GD, antithyroid drugs for less than 3 months. RNA isolated from PBMCs was used to make the TCR library. The CDR3 is 14 residues long. Germline V lookup: CDR1 DFQATT, CDR2 SNEGSKA (reference sequence). Trimming took off 3 bases at V and 8 bases at J, with 16 bases between the two ends. According to the study, TCR beta libraries were built with iRepertoire HTBI primers and CDR3-region Arm-PCR. In TCRdb, the multiplex PCR reads were re-called with MiXCR into one record per CDR3 protein. The repertoire has roughly 610,000 distinct CDR3 sequences, 15% to 20% of them found once; the top ten carry around 12%. This sample was shared with a second study, whose subject was T cells in Graves' hyperthyroidism and ophthalmopathy.

This chain joins TRBV20-1 and TRBJ1-4; D perhaps matches TRBD1 (5 bases). This sequence was found in a man aged 18 to 29 with Graves disease. The sequences come from peripheral blood mononuclear cells (PBMCs), collected at new diagnosis, from a patient treated with antithyroid drugs. The CDR3 region has the DNA TGCAGTGCTAGTAAGGACACTCGACGGGAAAAACTGTTTTTT. Protein: CSASKDTRREKLFF.